This entry lists 19 T cell receptor beta chains sequenced from one sample in a study of tumor and adjacent non-tumor tissue in lung cancer. The library came from three nested PCR rounds adapted from ARM-PCR protocols. Via MiXCR, TCRdb re-called the multiplex PCR reads, giving one row per CDR3 protein. This table has approximately 120,000 distinct CDR3 sequences, roughly 73% appearing once. This sample's RNA came from whole unsorted tissue. Sequenced sample: lung tumor tissue. Receptors originate from a woman in her sixties or seventies with non-small cell lung cancer.

About this clonotype itself: A read error is likely, as this CDR3 ends without the conserved phenylalanine or tryptophan. This sequence joins TRBV6-2 or TRBV6-3 and TRBJ2-1; 8 bases line up with TRBD1. The CDR3 consists of 15 residues. Germline V gene sequence: CDR1 MNHEY, CDR2 SVGEGT. CDR3 in amino acids: CASCYGQGAYNEQFI. Written as DNA, the CDR3 is TGTGCCAGCTGTTATGGACAGGGCGCCTACAATGAGCAGTTCATC.

V and J are TRBV5-6 and TRBJ2-7; tentatively, D is TRBD1 or TRBD2 (5 bases each). Germline CDR1 and CDR2: SGHDT and YYEEEE. There are 14 residues in the CDR3. Trimming removed 4 bases from V and 3 bases from J, with 14 bases in between. The CDR3 nucleotides are TGTGCCAGCAGCCCCGGGACCTCTCACTACGAGCAGTACTTC. It encodes CASSPGTSHYEQYF. Together with reference TRBV5-6 and TRBJ2-7, the CDR3 gives the full variable domain: DAGVTQSPTHLIKTRGQQVTLRCSPKSGHDTVSWYQQALGQGPQFIFQYYEEEERQRGNFPDRFSGHQFPNYSSELNVNALLLGDSALYLCASSPGTSHYEQYFGPGTRLTVT.

Turning to this clonotype: A read error may produce the germline difference seen at one junction end. The chain joins TRBV5-8 to TRBJ1-5; the D is unclear. Germline loops: CDR1 SGHTS, CDR2 YDEGEE. This CDR3 is built from 16 residues. CDR3: CASNLVAGRENQPQHF. CDR3 DNA sequence: TGTGCCAGCAACTTGGTTGCTGGGAGGGAAAATCAGCCCCAGCATTTC.

V and J are TRBV12-3 or TRBV12-4 and TRBJ1-1; 9 bases agree with TRBD1. The CDR3 is 15 residues long. With 4 bases clipped from V and 6 bases from J, the junction kept 9 bases outside the gene matches. The CDR3 DNA reads TGTGCCAGCAGTTCATCCCGGACAGGGGTATCTGAAGCTTTCTTT. It encodes CASSSSRTGVSEAFF.

A word on this clonotype: A much larger clone differs by one base, so this may be a read error. This chain connects TRBV12-3 or TRBV12-4 to TRBJ1-4; D is uncertain. CDR3 length: 13 amino acids. CDR3 sequence: CTSSPSGPGKLFF. The CDR3 region has the DNA TGTACCAGCAGTCCCTCGGGCCCCGGAAAACTGTTTTTT.

This clonotype was detected ten times or more. The chain couples TRBV20-1 to TRBJ1-5; 8 nucleotides align to TRBD1. Losses at the gene ends were 6 bases for V and 6 bases for J; bases not matched to a gene: 7. The germline CDR1 and CDR2 sequences are DFQATT and SNEGSKA (reference sequence). The CDR3 loop spans 13 amino acids. DNA of the CDR3: TGCAGTGCCGACGACAGGGGTGGTCAGCCCCAGCATTTT. Protein: CSADDRGGQPQHF.

The chain recombines TRBV28 with TRBJ1-2; 10 nucleotides agree with TRBD1. This CDR3 comprises 15 residues. Germline-derived CDR1 and CDR2 are MDHEN and SYDVKM. The junction had 10 bases not matched to a gene; V was cut back by 4 bases and J by 8 bases. In DNA form, the CDR3 reads TGTGCCAGCAGTTACCCACCGGGACAGGGGCAGGGCTACACCTTC. As protein: CASSYPPGQGQGYTF.

This clonotype was seen a handful of times. This CDR3 is missing its conserved last phenylalanine or tryptophan, likely due to a read error. The chain employs TRBV10-2 and TRBJ2-2; D may match TRBD1 or TRBD2 (6 bases each). The CDR3 contains 14 residues. Looked up from germline, CDR1 is WSHSY and CDR2 is SAAADI. Trimming left V 6 bases short and J 3 bases short, with 11 bases between. CDR3 DNA: TGCGCCAGCAGGGGGGGCACGGACACCGGGGAGCTGTTTTCT. Amino acid sequence: CASRGGTDTGELFS.

The sample holds many counts of this clonotype. The chain carries TRBV10-3 and TRBJ1-6; tentative D call: TRBD1 (6 bases). The CDR3 runs to 15 residues. CDR1 is ENHRY, CDR2 SYGVKD, per germline. V was shortened by 5 bases and J by 5 bases, with 13 bases between the two germline ends. CDR3 residues: CAISNRETNNSPLHF. The DNA for the CDR3 is TGTGCCATCAGTAACAGGGAGACGAATAATTCACCCCTCCACTTT.

Of note for this clonotype: In this CDR3 the conserved last residue, phenylalanine or tryptophan, is missing, so a read error is likely. CDR3 in amino acids: CASSSAGNTEAFI. CDR3 sequence (DNA): TGTGCCAGCAGCTCGGCCGGGAACACTGAAGCTTTCATT. V is TRBV5-1 and J is TRBJ1-1; D gene uncertain. Germline V gene lookup returns CDR1 SGHRS and CDR2 YFSETQ. This CDR3 region has 13 residues.

Concerning this clonotype itself: A read error may be the cause here, since a much bigger clone is one base away. The chain has TRBV6-5 and TRBJ1-2; D call uncertain. Germline-derived CDR1 and CDR2 are MNHEY and SVGAGI. V lost 5 bases to trimming and J lost 3 bases, with 10 bases between them. The CDR3 totals 13 residues. CDR3 DNA: TGTGCCAGCAGTCCCAGCGCCGACTATGGCTACACCTTC. It translates to CASSPSADYGYTF.

A few counts support this clonotype. The chain has TRBV5-4 and TRBJ1-5; 7 bases align to TRBD1. The junction had 4 bases not matched to a gene; V was cut back by 0 bases and J by 1 base. The CDR3 is made up of 16 amino acids. Germline loops: CDR1 SGHNT, CDR2 YYREEE (reference sequence). CDR3 loop: CASSLGGRGSNQPQHF. The CDR3 DNA reads as TGTGCCAGCAGCTTGGGAGGCAGGGGGAGCAATCAGCCCCAGCATTTT.

The chain is built from TRBV7-3 and TRBJ2-1, with 9 bases aligning to TRBD1. Germline V CDR1 and CDR2: SGHTA, FQGTGA. The CDR3 consists of 13 residues. CDR3 in DNA: TGTGTCAAGGACAGGGGAGAGAATGATGAGCAGTTCTTC. Protein product: CVKDRGENDEQFF.

On this clonotype: Compared with germline, one end of the junction differs, possibly owing to a read error. The chain combines TRBV10-3 with TRBJ2-7, with TRBD2 matching over 9 bases. This CDR3 contains 15 residues. Germline CDR1 is ENHRY and CDR2 is SYGVKD. The CDR3 DNA reads as TGTGCCATCAGTGAGGAGACTAGCGGTGTCTACGATCAGTACTTC. Its protein product is CAISEETSGVYDQYF.

A remark on this clonotype: A single base separates this from a much larger clone, so it may be a read error. V is TRBV10-2 and J is TRBJ2-3, with D unresolved. The CDR3 has 12 residues. Germline loops: CDR1 WSHSY, CDR2 SAAADI. The DNA for the CDR3 is TGCGCCAACAGTGGAGTACAAGATACGCAGTATTTT. Protein: CANSGVQDTQYF.

To note about this clonotype: A much larger clone lies a single base off, so this may be a read error. The chain carries TRBV5-1 and TRBJ2-2; TRBD2 is a possible D gene (5 bases). Looked up from germline, CDR1 is SGHRS and CDR2 is YFSETQ. The CDR3 is 13 residues long. This chain's CDR3 is CASSFENTGKLFF. The CDR3 DNA is TGCGCCAGCAGCTTCGAGAACACCGGGAAGCTGTTTTTT. The full variable domain, rest sourced from reference TRBV5-1 and TRBJ2-2, is KAGVTQTPRYLIKTRGQQVTLSCSPISGHRSVSWYQQTPGQGLQFLFEYFSETQRNKGNFPGRFSGRQFSNSRSEMNVSTLELGDSALYLCASSFENTGKLFFGEGSRLTVL.

Worth noting for this clonotype: At one end, the junction sequence differs from germline, possibly due to a read error. The chain employs TRBV20-1 and TRBJ2-1, with D maybe TRBD2 (5 bases). Germline lookup yields CDR1 DFQATT and CDR2 SNEGSKA (reference sequence). The CDR3 length is 16 residues. CDR3 residues: CSAIHGVHYSYSEQFF. For the CDR3, the DNA is TGCAGTGCTATACACGGGGTACACTACTCCTACAGTGAGCAGTTCTTC.

As to this clonotype: This may stem from a read error, because a much larger clone lies one nucleotide away. V and J are TRBV6-1 and TRBJ1-2; D call uncertain. Trimming stripped 5 bases from V and 3 bases from J, with 10 bases between. This CDR3 contains 13 residues. The germline V gene has CDR1 MNHNS and CDR2 SASEGT. The CDR3 loop reads CASSLSLDYGYTF. DNA for the CDR3: TGTGCCAGCAGTCTTAGTTTGGACTATGGCTACACCTTC.

Remarks on this clonotype: Since no conserved phenylalanine or tryptophan closes the CDR3, a read error is the likely cause. This chain links TRBV29-1 with TRBJ2-3; D gene uncertain. The CDR3 consists of 12 residues. V dropped 6 bases and J dropped 4 bases, with 11 bases sitting between them. Germline lookup yields CDR1 SQVTM and CDR2 ANQGSEA. The CDR3 is CSVTALADTQYL. In DNA form, the CDR3 reads TGCAGCGTCACAGCGTTGGCAGATACGCAGTATTTA.